This T cell receptor (beta chain) was profiled in a study of T cell repertoires in cytomegalovirus infection. Overall study context: Public signatures in TCR beta pointed to CMV infection and matching HLA type.

Worth noting for this clonotype: Its specificity is not known.

TCRdb fed the reads into MiXCR, producing one record per CDR3 protein. The table records 200,000 to 250,000 distinct CDR3 sequences, roughly 23% of them present only once. This CDR3 region has 14 residues. J lost 5 bases, V lost 6 bases, and 9 bases had no gene match. Per the germline V gene, CDR1 is DFQATT and CDR2 is SNEGSKA (reference sequence). The study, taken as a whole, reports: Ex vivo responses were dominated by HLA-C-restricted CMV-specific TCR beta clonotypes.

Material: CD8+ T cells from PBMCs. The TCR sequence derives from a human donor in good health (CMV status not recorded). Some clones in this sample may be carry-over from other donors' samples. The V and J genes are TRBV20-1 and TRBJ2-3; 9 bases align to TRBD2. The CDR3 here is CSAGAGGPRDTQYF. As DNA, the CDR3 is TGCAGTGCGGGAGCGGGGGGCCCGAGAGATACGCAGTATTTT.